This is a list of T cell receptor beta chains from one sample in a study of T cell changes during pregnancy in multiple sclerosis. The data were produced by immunoSEQ multiplex PCR, yet TCRdb's version contains in-frame clones alone and is incomplete. The sample lists 47,000 or so clones; roughly 94% were seen once. The sample was CD4+ T cells from peripheral blood mononuclear cells, taken in the first trimester of pregnancy. These TCRs come from a female donor with multiple sclerosis, enrolled in a pregnancy study. Both conserved end residues are trimmed from each CDR3. Fields, in order: clone size, CDR3 length, J gene, V gene, CDR3 protein. Clone size is given for some rows only: seen once, a few or many times, or a class if the clone is expanded.

.	10	TRBJ1-3	TRBV2	ASGQTGNTIY
.	12	TRBJ2-7	TRBV5-6	ASSFPGVAYEQY
once	13	TRBJ1-2	TRBV5-1	ASSPPGLSGDGYT
.	9	TRBJ1-1	TRBV6-6	ASSPGLEAF
.	15	TRBJ2-5	TRBV5-1	ASSLQGLAGGPETQY
.	13	TRBJ2-2	TRBV19	ASSSMQGATGELF
.	9	TRBJ1-2	TRBV18	ASTPGYGYT
.	11	TRBJ2-5	TRBV19	ASSISYGETQY
once	14	TRBJ2-3	TRBV7-2	ASSFLAGTSTDTQY
.	14	TRBJ2-7	TRBV10-1	ASSEVMAGRPYEQY
.	12	TRBJ1-4	TRBV19	ASSIGGTNEKLF
.	11	TRBJ2-7	TRBV14	ASSQDLVGVQY
once	14	TRBJ2-5	TRBV19	ASSIVGGGFQETQY
.	12	TRBJ1-3	TRBV19	ASTRLGSGNTIY
.	14	TRBJ2-7	TRBV5-1	ASSLAGTGFSYEQY
.	12	TRBJ1-2	TRBV7-3	ASSPGKPNYGYT
.	13	TRBJ2-5	TRBV25-1	ASSEYKGAQETQY
.	10	TRBJ2-3	TRBV11-3	ASSSSTDTQY
once	12	TRBJ2-7	TRBV5-4	ASSFSRGSNEQY
few	14	TRBJ2-7	TRBV7-9	ASSPHIRTGGNEQY
.	11	TRBJ1-1	TRBV5-6	ASSVGAFTEAF
.	10	TRBJ1-3	TRBV29-1	SARTSGNTIY
.	14	TRBJ1-6	TRBV19	ASLGRDRGNNSPLH
.	12	TRBJ2-5	TRBV25-1	ASSEARVEETQY
.	14	TRBJ1-4	TRBV29-1	SVEPVGAATNEKLF
.	10	TRBJ2-7	TRBV29-1	SVEVAVSEQY